The rows below give T cell receptor beta chains drawn from one sample of a study of T cell clusters in autoimmune cytopenias. Following a re-call of the multiplex PCR reads, TCRdb has one entry per CDR3 protein and lacks DNA. Recorded for this sample: about 5,000 distinct CDR3 sequences. Sequenced input: peripheral blood. Every receptor here comes from a human donor with an autoimmune cytopenia or autoimmune hepatitis (not recorded which). Each CDR3 is given with its conserved first and last residue. Size values are once, few and many counts, or a class for expanded clones, and some rows have none.

length: 14
size: .
J: TRBJ1-6
V: TRBV29-1
CDR3: CSVVGGQGNSPLHF

length: 15
size: medium-sized
J: TRBJ2-7
V: TRBV5-6
CDR3: CASSFNGRTLGEQYF

length: 16
size: .
J: TRBJ2-1
V: TRBV6-5
CDR3: CASSESRRGDYNEQFF

length: 12
size: .
J: TRBJ1-3
V: TRBV27
CDR3: CASSFSGNTIYF

length: 14
size: .
J: TRBJ2-7
V: TRBV20-1
CDR3: CSARDRESGYEQYF

length: 13
size: .
J: TRBJ2-2
V: TRBV10-1
CDR3: CASAGTDDGELFF

length: 15
size: .
J: TRBJ2-3
V: TRBV14
CDR3: CASSRYRGDTDTQYF

length: 13
size: medium-sized
J: TRBJ2-7
V: TRBV18
CDR3: CASSPRLGYEQYF

length: 17
size: .
J: TRBJ2-2
V: TRBV12-3/TRBV12-4
CDR3: CASSYPRGYPNTGELFF

length: 12
size: medium-sized
J: TRBJ2-1
V: TRBV19
CDR3: CASMTGVNEQFF